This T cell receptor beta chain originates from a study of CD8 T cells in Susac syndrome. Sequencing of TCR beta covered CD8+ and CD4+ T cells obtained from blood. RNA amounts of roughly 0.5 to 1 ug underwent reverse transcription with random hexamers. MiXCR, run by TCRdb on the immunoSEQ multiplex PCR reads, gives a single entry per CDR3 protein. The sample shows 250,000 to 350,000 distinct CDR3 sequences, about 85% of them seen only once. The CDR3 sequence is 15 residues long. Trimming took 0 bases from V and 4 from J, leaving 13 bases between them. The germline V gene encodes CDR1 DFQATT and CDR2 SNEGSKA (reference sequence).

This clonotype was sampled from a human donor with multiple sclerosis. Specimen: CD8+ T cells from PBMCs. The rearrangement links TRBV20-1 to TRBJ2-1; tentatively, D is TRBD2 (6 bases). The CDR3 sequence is CSARDLGEAYNEQFF. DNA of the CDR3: TGCAGTGCTAGAGATCTGGGGGAGGCATACAATGAGCAGTTCTTC.